This TCR beta chain was profiled in a study of blood T cell repertoires in COVID-19 (dated by TCRdb to the early 2020s). A note on the overall study: Collaborator samples came from the United States, Italy and Spain and covered acute and convalescent phases of COVID-19. HLA class I and class II types, where available, came from metadata supplied by the sample provider rather than from assay-based typing. The prospective study material was composed of cDNA or gDNA derived from T cells, B-cell-depleted T cells, or PBMCs. Sample metadata almost always included a de-identified subject ID, COVID-19 status, age in years and sex. Samples came from the ongoing ImmuneRACE study (first 160 participants) plus 1,254 subjects from 6 global collaborators. A freely available public database, intended as a resource for researchers studying the immune response to SARS-CoV-2, is where the repertoires were released. Subjects who had been exposed to COVID-19, were actively infected with it, or had recovered from it provided the deeply sampled blood TCRbeta repertoires that made up the dataset. Study-wide findings and limitations: Clinical and demographic metadata were provided uncurated, with the amount varying by source and participant.

The immunoSEQ Assay, a bias-controlled multiplex PCR, was used to amplify TCRbeta CDR3 regions from genomic DNA. The authors' pipeline ran thus. The number of nucleated cells in each sample was estimated from the amplification of reference gene primers within the assay. To quantify the absolute abundance of each unique TCRbeta CDR3 rearrangement, sequence reads were collapsed and filtered. Productive Simpson clonality was computed per sample as the square root of Simpson's diversity index over productive rearrangements. The source is immuneACCESS, and TCRdb retained only in-frame sequences with V and J called. Part of the clones is not carried over; for the studies checked, unresolved V genes explain less than half of this, and the remainder is unexplained. That table furnishes V, J and clone size, whereas the DNA furnished D and trimming. The sample contains over 25,000 clones, more than 80% of them found a single time. The ten top clones hold about 42% of the sample.

The collaborating institutions used their own protocols to collect whole blood in K2EDTA tubes. For TCRbeta analysis, collaborators shipped samples as frozen whole blood, isolated PBMCs, or DNA extracted from either of those sample types. Of note for this clone: Its recognized antigen is unknown. No base quality information exists; no much larger clone differs at one position.

Counted from cysteine to phenylalanine, this CDR3 has 15 amino acids. Only CDR3 DNA is held: 45 bases, read in frame from base 1. For this chain, trimming is 4 bases at the V end and 4 bases at the J end, and the number of junction bases without a gene match is 5. CDR1 and CDR2 were assigned from the germline V gene as MNHEY and SVGAGI. The TCR sequence derives from a woman older than 75 with acute or convalescent COVID-19. The sequenced material came from peripheral blood. This chain joins TRBV6-5 to TRBJ2-3; 10 bases in the junction line up with TRBD1. The sequenced DNA is TGTGCCAGCAGTTCCCGGGACAGGGGTCCAGATACGCAGTATTTT. Translated, this gives CASSSRDRGPDTQYF.